This TCR beta chain was obtained from a study of T-cell reconstitution after alpha-beta-depleted transplantation in children. This clonotype was counted a few times. Preparation of the TCRbeta library was carried out with unique molecular identifiers. TCRdb re-analysed the PCR reads in MiXCR, keeping a single row per CDR3 protein. The sample lists 360,000 or so distinct CDR3 sequences; about a fifth were seen once. The length of the CDR3 is 16 residues. The V gene's germline CDR1 is DFQATT and CDR2 SNEGSKA (reference sequence). V was cut by 0 bases and J by 5 bases, with 14 bases left in between. The material was PBMCs from the stem cell graft donor, obtained from the stem cell graft. The clonotype was recovered from a human donor who donated a stem cell graft to a child with acute myeloid leukemia. V gene TRBV20-1 combines with J gene TRBJ1-6; weak D call: TRBD1 (5 bases). DNA of the CDR3: TGCAGTGCTAGAGATGGAACGGGACTGGATAATTCACCCCTCCACTTT. This gives the protein CSARDGTGLDNSPLHF.